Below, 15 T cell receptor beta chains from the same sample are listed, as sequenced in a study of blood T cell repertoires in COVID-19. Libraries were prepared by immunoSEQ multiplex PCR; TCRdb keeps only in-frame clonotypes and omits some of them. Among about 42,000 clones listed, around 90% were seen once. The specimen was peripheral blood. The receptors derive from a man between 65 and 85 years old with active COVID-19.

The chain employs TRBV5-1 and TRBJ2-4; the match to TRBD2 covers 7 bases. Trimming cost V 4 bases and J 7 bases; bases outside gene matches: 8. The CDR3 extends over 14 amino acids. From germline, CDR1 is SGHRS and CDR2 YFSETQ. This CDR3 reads CASSTDSGGNIQYF. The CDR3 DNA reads TGCGCCAGCAGCACCGACTCGGGAGGCAACATTCAGTACTTC. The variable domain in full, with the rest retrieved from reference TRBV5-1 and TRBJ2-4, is KAGVTQTPRYLIKTRGQQVTLSCSPISGHRSVSWYQQTPGQGLQFLFEYFSETQRNKGNFPGRFSGRQFSNSRSEMNVSTLELGDSALYLCASSTDSGGNIQYFGAGTRLSVL.

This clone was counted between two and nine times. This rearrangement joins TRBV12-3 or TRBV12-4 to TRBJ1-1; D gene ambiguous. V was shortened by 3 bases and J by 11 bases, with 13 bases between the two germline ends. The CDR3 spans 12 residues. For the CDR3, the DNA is TGTGCCAGCAGTTTCTTTCCGGAGGAGGCTTTCTTT. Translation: CASSFFPEEAFF.

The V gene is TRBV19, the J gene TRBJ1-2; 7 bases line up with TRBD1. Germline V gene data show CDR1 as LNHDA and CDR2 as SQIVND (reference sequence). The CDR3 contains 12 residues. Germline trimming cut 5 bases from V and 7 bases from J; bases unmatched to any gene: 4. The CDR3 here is CASSRTGGGYTF. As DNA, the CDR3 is TGTGCCAGTAGTCGGACAGGCGGTGGCTACACCTTC.

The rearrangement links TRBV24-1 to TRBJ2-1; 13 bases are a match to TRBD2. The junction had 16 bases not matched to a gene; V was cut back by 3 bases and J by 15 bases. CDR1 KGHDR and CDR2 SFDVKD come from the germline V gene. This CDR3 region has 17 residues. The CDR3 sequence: CATSDLDHTGTSGVTFF. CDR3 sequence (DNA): TGTGCCACCAGTGATCTTGACCACACAGGGACTAGCGGGGTGACGTTCTTC.

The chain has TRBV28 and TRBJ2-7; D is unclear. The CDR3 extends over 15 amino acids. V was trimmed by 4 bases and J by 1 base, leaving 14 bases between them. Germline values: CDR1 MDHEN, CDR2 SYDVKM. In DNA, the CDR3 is TGTGCCAGCAGTTCAACGGTTCCTCGTTCCTACGAGCAGTACTTC. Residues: CASSSTVPRSYEQYF.

The CDR3 protein is CASRGGATDTQYF. The CDR3 nucleotides are TGTGCCAGCCGAGGGGGGGCGACAGATACGCAGTATTTT. The rearrangement uses TRBV6-5 and TRBJ2-3; D might be TRBD2 (7 bases). Trimming took off 8 bases at V and 3 bases at J, with 12 bases between the two ends. The CDR3 runs to 13 residues. Per germline, CDR1 MNHEY and CDR2 SVGAGI.

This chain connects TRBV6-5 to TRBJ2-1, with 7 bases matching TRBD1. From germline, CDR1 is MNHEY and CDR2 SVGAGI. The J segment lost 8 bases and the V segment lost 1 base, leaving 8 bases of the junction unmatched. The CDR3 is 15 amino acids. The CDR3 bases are TGTGCCAGCAGTTACTGGCGAGGGGGCCCCCATGAGCAGTTCTTC. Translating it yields CASSYWRGGPHEQFF.

The CDR3 loop reads CASNRDYVSVEQFF. The CDR3 nucleotides read TGTGCCAGCAACCGGGACTACGTTTCCGTTGAGCAGTTCTTC. The chain has TRBV6-6 and TRBJ2-1; the match to TRBD2 covers 7 bases. J gave up 9 bases and V 7 bases, and 12 bases lay outside the gene matches. The germline gives CDR1 MNHNY, CDR2 SVGAGI (reference sequence). The CDR3 loop spans 14 amino acids.

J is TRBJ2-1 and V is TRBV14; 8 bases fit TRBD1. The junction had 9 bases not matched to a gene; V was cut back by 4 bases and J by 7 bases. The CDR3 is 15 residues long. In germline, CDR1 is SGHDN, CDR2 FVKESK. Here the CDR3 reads CASSRGQGWGNEQFF. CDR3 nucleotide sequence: TGTGCCAGCAGCCGCGGACAGGGTTGGGGGAATGAGCAGTTCTTC.

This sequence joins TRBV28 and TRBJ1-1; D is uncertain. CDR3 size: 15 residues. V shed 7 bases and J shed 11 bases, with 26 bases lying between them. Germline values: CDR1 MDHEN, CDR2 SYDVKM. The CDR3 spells CASIPDSPVGRRAFF. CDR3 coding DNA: TGTGCCAGCATCCCGGACTCCCCGGTGGGCCGAAGGGCTTTCTTT.

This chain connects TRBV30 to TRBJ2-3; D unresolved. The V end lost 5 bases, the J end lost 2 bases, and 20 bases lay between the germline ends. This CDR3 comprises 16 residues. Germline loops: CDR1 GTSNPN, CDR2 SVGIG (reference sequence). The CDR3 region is CAWSHPSVRPTDTQYF. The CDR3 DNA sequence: TGTGCCTGGTCCCACCCAAGCGTGAGACCCACAGATACGCAGTATTTT.

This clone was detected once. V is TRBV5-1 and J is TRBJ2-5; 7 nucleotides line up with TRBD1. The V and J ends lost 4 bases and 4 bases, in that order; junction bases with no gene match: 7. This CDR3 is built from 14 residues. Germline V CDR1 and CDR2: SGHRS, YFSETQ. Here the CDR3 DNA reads TGCGCCAGCAGCCCGACAGGGACGACAGAGACCCAGTACTTC. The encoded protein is CASSPTGTTETQYF.

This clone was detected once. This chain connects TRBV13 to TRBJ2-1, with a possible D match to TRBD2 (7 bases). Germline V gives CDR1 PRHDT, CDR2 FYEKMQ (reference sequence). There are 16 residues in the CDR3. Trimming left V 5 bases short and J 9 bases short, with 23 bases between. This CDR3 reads CASSRRRGRAGSEQFF. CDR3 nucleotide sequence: TGTGCCAGCAGCCGTCGTAGGGGGAGGGCCGGCAGTGAGCAGTTCTTC.

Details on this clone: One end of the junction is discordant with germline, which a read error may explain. DNA of the CDR3: TGTGCTAGCAGCCCTAGCGGTTCTAGCACAGATACGCAGTATTTT. Its protein product is CASSPSGSSTDTQYF. The chain employs TRBV7-7 and TRBJ2-3, with TRBD2 identical over 7 bases. CDR1 SSHAT and CDR2 FNYEAQ come from the germline V gene (reference sequence). This CDR3 region has 15 residues.

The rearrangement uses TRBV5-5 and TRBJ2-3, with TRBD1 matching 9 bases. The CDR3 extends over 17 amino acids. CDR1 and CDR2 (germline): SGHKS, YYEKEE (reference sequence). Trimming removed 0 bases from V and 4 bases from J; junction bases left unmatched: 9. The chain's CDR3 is CASSLGPGQGFADTQYF. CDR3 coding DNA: TGTGCCAGCAGCTTGGGTCCCGGACAGGGGTTCGCAGATACGCAGTATTTT.